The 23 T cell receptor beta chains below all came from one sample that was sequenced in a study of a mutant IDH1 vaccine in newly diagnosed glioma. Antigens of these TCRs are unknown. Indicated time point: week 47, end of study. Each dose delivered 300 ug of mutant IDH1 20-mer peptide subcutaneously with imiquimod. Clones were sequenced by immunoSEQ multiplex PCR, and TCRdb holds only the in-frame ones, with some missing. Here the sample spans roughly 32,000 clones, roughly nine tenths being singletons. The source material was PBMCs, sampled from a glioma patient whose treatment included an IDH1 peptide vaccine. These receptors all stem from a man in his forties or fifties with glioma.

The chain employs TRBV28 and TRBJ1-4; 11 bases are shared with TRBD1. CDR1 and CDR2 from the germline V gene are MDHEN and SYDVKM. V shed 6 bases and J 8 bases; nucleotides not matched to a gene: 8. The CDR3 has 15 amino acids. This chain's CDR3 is CASSSPGTGGEKLFF. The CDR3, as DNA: TGTGCCAGCAGCTCGCCCGGGACAGGGGGGGAAAAACTGTTTTTT.

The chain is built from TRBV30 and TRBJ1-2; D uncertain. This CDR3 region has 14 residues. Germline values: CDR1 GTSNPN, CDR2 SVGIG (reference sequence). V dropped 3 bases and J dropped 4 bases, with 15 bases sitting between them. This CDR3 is CAWRGTGRLYGYTF. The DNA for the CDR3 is TGTGCCTGGAGGGGCACCGGACGCCTCTATGGCTACACCTTC.

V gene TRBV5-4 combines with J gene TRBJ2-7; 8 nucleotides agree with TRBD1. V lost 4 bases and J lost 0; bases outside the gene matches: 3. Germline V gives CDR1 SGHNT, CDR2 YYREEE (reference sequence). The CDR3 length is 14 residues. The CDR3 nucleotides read TGTGCCAGCAGCCCGACAGGGGCCTCCTACGAGCAGTACTTC. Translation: CASSPTGASYEQYF.

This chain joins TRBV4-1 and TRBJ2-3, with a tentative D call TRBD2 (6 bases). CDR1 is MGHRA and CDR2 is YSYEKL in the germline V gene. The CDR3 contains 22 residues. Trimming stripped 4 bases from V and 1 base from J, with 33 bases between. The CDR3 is CASSPSAAGYSREWKGTDTQYF. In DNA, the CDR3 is TGCGCCAGCAGCCCGAGCGCAGCCGGTTATTCTCGGGAGTGGAAAGGCACAGATACGCAGTATTTT.

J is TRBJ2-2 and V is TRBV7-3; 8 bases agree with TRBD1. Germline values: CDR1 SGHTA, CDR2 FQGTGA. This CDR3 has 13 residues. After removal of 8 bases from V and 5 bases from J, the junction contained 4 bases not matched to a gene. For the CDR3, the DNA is TGTGCCAGCCAGGGGGCCCGGACCGGGGAGCTGTTTTTT. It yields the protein CASQGARTGELFF.

The CDR3: CASSAGRNTEAFF. CDR3 coding DNA: TGTGCCAGCAGCGCGGGGCGGAACACTGAAGCTTTCTTT. J is TRBJ1-1 and V is TRBV11-2, with D maybe TRBD1 (5 bases). V lost 5 bases to trimming and J lost 1 base, with 8 bases between them. The CDR3 runs to 13 residues. In germline, CDR1 is SGHAT, CDR2 FQNNGV.

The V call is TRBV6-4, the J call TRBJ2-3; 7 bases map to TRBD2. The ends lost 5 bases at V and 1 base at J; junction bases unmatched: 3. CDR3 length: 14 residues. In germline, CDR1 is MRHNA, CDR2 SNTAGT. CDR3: CASSPSGRTDTQYF. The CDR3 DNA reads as TGTGCCAGCAGTCCTAGCGGCCGCACAGATACGCAGTATTTT.

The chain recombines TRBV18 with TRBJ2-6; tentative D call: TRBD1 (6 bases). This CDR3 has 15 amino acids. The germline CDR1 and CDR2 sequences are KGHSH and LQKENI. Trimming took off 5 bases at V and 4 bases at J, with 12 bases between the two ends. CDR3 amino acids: CASSVNRAGANVLTF. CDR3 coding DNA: TGTGCCAGCTCAGTTAACAGGGCCGGGGCCAACGTCCTGACTTTC.

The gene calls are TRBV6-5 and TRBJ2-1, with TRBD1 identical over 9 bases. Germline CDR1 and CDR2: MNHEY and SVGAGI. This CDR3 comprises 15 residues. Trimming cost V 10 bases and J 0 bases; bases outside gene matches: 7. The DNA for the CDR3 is TGTGCCACCGATCCGACAGGGGGCTCCTACAATGAGCAGTTCTTC. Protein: CATDPTGGSYNEQFF.

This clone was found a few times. This CDR3 reads CSVAPRGRIGEAFF. The CDR3 nucleotides are TGCAGCGTTGCTCCCCGAGGGAGGATCGGTGAAGCTTTCTTT. The chain links TRBV29-1 to TRBJ1-1; no firm D call. Trimming took off 4 bases at V and 7 bases at J, with 19 bases between the two ends. Germline V lookup: CDR1 SQVTM, CDR2 ANQGSEA. The CDR3 spans 14 residues.

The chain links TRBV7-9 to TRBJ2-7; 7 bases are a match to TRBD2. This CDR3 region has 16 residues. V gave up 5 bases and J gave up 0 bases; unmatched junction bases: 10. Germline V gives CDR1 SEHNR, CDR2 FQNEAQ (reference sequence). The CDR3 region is CASSHSGGYGSYEQYF. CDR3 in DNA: TGTGCCAGCAGCCACTCCGGGGGGTACGGCTCCTACGAGCAGTACTTC.

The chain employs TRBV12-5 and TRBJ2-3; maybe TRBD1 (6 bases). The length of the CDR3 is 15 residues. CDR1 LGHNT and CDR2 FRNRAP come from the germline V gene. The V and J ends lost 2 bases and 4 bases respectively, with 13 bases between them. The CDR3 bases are TGTGCTAGTGGTTTGTCGGCAGGGGCAGCAGATACGCAGTATTTT. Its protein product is CASGLSAGAADTQYF.

The CDR3 coding sequence is TGTGCCAGCACAAGAGGGGCGGGCACAGATACGCAGTATTTT. This sequence encodes CASTRGAGTDTQYF. The chain carries TRBV2 and TRBJ2-3; D is tentatively TRBD1 or TRBD2 (5 bases each). Trimming stripped 7 bases from V and 1 base from J, with 12 bases between. CDR1 and CDR2 (germline): SNHLY, FYNNEI. The CDR3 consists of 14 residues.

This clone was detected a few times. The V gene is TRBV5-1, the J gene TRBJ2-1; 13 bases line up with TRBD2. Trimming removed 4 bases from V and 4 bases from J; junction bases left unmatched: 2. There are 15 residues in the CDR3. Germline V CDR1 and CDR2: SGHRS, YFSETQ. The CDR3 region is CASSKTSGGYNEQFF. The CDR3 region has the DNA TGCGCCAGCAGCAAGACTAGCGGGGGGTACAATGAGCAGTTCTTC.

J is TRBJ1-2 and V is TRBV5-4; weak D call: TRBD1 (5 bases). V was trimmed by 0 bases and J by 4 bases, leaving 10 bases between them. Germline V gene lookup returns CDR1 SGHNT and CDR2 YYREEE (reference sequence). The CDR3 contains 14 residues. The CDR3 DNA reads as TGTGCCAGCAGCTTGGGAGGGGAGGGCTATGGCTACACCTTC. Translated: CASSLGGEGYGYTF.

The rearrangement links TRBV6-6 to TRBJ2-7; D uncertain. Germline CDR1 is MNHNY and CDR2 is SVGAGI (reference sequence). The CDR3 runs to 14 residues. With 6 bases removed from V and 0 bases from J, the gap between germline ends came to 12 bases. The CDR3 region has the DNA TGTGCCAGCAGCTCGGACCCGAGCTCCTACGAGCAGTACGTC. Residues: CASSSDPSSYEQYV.

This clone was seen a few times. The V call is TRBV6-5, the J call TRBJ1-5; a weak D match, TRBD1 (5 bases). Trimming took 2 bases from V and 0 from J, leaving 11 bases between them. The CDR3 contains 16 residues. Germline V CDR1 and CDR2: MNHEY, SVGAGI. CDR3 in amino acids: CASSYGGSNSNQPQHF. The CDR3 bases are TGTGCCAGCAGTTACGGGGGGTCCAATAGCAATCAGCCCCAGCATTTT.

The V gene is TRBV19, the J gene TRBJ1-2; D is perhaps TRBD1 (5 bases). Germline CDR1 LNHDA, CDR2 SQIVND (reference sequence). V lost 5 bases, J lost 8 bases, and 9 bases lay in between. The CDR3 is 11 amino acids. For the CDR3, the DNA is TGTGCCAGTAGTCAGGGAAGAGGCTACACCTTC. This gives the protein CASSQGRGYTF.

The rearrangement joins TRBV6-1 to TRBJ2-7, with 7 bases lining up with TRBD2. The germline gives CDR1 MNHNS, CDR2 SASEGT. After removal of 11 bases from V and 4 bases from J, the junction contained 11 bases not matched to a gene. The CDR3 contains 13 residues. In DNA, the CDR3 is TGTGCCGCCGGAAGGGGAGGGGTGTACGAGCAGTACGTC. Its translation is CAAGRGGVYEQYV.

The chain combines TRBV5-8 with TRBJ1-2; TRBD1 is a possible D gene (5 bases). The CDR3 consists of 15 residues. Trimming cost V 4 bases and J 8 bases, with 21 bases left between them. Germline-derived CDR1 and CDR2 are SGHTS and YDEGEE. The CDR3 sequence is CASSPYLRVLLGYTF. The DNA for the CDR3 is TGTGCCAGCAGCCCCTACCTCAGGGTTCTTCTCGGCTACACCTTC.

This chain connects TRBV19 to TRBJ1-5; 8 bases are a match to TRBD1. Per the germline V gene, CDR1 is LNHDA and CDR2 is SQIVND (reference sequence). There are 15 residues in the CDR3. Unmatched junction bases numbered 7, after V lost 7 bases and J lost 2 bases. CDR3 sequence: CASTPQGAGNQPQHF. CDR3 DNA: TGTGCCAGTACCCCCCAGGGGGCAGGCAATCAGCCCCAGCATTTT.

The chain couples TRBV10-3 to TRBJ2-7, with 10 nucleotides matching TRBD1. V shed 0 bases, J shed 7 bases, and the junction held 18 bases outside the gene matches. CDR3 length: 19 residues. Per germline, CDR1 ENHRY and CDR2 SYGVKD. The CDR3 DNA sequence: TGTGCCATCAGTGAGTCGCGGGACAGGGGCCCCTCGGGGGTGAGAGAGCAGTACTTC. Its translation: CAISESRDRGPSGVREQYF.

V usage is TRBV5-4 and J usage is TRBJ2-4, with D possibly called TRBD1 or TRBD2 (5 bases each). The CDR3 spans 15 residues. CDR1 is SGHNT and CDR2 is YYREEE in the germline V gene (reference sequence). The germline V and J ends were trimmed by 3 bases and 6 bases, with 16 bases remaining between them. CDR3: CASSSNQRGGNIQYF. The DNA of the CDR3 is TGTGCCAGCAGCTCGAACCAGAGGGGCGGAAACATTCAGTACTTC.